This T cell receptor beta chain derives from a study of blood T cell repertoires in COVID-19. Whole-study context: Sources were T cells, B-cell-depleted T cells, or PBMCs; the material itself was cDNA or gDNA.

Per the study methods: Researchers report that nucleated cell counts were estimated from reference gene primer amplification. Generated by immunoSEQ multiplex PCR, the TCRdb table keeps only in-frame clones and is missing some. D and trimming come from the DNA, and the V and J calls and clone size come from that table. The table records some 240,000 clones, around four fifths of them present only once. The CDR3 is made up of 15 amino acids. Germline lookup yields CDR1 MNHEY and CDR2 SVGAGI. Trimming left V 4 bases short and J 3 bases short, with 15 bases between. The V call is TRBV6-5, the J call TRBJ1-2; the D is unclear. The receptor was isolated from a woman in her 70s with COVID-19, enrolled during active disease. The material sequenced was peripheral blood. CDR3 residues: CASSSGAIDHYGYTF. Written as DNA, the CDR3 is TGTGCCAGCAGTTCGGGAGCTATCGACCACTATGGCTACACCTTC.